These 29 T cell receptor beta chains share one sample of origin, sequenced in a study of T cells in Graves' hyperthyroidism and ophthalmopathy. What was amplified from RNA transcripts were TCR beta CDR3 regions. The HTBI set primed first-round TCR CDR3 RT-PCR. TCRdb itself ran the multiplex PCR reads through MiXCR, one entry per CDR3 protein. This sample yields around 540,000 distinct CDR3 sequences, of which 15% to 20% are seen a single time; about 29% belongs to the top ten. Source material: blood. The source of these receptors is a woman aged 30 to 39 with Graves' ophthalmopathy.

The chain's CDR3 is CASLGGRGYTF. The CDR3 DNA sequence: TGTGCCAGTCTAGGGGGCCGGGGCTACACCTTC. The chain combines TRBV19 with TRBJ1-2; 7 nucleotides line up with TRBD1. J lost 8 bases, V lost 8 bases, and 5 bases had no gene match. The germline CDR1 and CDR2 sequences are LNHDA and SQIVND (reference sequence). The CDR3 spans 11 residues. Full variable domain (missing parts from reference TRBV19 and TRBJ1-2): DGGITQSPKYLFRKEGQNVTLSCEQNLNHDAMYWYRQDPGQGLRLIYYSQIVNDFQKGDIAEGYSVSREKKESFPLTVTSAQKNPTAFYLCASLGGRGYTFGSGTRLTVV.

The chain couples TRBV20-1 to TRBJ1-5; D gene unclear. The CDR3 runs 17 residues. The V and J ends lost 6 bases and 2 bases respectively, with 23 bases between them. Germline assignment: CDR1 DFQATT and CDR2 SNEGSKA (reference sequence). CDR3 DNA sequence: TGCAGTGCGACTCAGTTGACAAGCCCAGTAGGCAATCAGCCCCAGCATTTT. It translates to CSATQLTSPVGNQPQHF.

A few counts support this clonotype. This sequence joins TRBV30 and TRBJ1-4; D call uncertain. Trimming took 4 bases from V and 12 from J, leaving 27 bases between them. Looked up from germline, CDR1 is GTSNPN and CDR2 is SVGIG (reference sequence). The CDR3 has 16 amino acids. The CDR3 DNA reads TGTGCCTGGATTTCCAAAGGATTTTCTGGACCCCGCGAACTGTTTTTT. It yields the protein CAWISKGFSGPRELFF.

This clonotype was seen at least ten times. CDR3 DNA: TGCGCCAGCAGCCGGACTAGCGGGGGGCTGGAGCAGTACTTC. Protein product: CASSRTSGGLEQYF. This chain uses TRBV5-1 with TRBJ2-7; 14 positions agree with TRBD2. Trimming removed 4 bases from V and 7 bases from J; junction bases left unmatched: 4. Germline V gives CDR1 SGHRS, CDR2 YFSETQ. CDR3 length: 14 amino acids.

The rearrangement joins TRBV20-1 to TRBJ2-2, with D possibly being TRBD1 or TRBD2 (5 bases each). From germline, CDR1 is DFQATT and CDR2 SNEGSKA (reference sequence). Trimming shortened V by 2 bases and J by 5 bases, and 12 bases separated the two germline ends. The length of the CDR3 is 14 residues. CDR3 bases: TGCAGTGCTAGACCGGGACCCCCTACCGGGGAGCTGTTTTTT. This translates into CSARPGPPTGELFF.

This clonotype has more than one count but fewer than ten. The chain recombines TRBV25-1 with TRBJ1-1, with D unresolved. The V gene lost 2 bases and the J gene lost 1 base, with 8 bases spanning the gap. The CDR3 is 14 residues long. From germline, CDR1 is MGHDK and CDR2 SYGVNS. CDR3 region: CASSETGGNTEAFF. The CDR3 region has the DNA TGTGCCAGCAGTGAAACGGGAGGGAACACTGAAGCTTTCTTT.

The V call is TRBV19, the J call TRBJ1-1; 8 bases agree with TRBD1. CDR1 and CDR2 (germline): LNHDA, SQIVND (reference sequence). Trimming cost V 5 bases and J 9 bases; bases outside gene matches: 5. This CDR3 is 12 amino acids long. As DNA, the CDR3 is TGTGCCAGTAGTGCAGGGGGCCCTCAAGCTTTCTTT. Translation gives CASSAGGPQAFF.

The V and J genes are TRBV5-1 and TRBJ1-3; 8 nucleotides agree with TRBD1. This CDR3 is 15 amino acids long. Germline V gives CDR1 SGHRS, CDR2 YFSETQ. The ends lost 0 bases at V and 4 bases at J; junction bases unmatched: 3. The CDR3 sequence: CASSLDRGFGNTIYF. In DNA, the CDR3 is TGCGCCAGCAGCTTGGACAGGGGGTTCGGAAACACCATATATTTT.

This clonotype appeared a few times. This rearrangement joins TRBV30 to TRBJ2-6; 7 bases agree with TRBD1. Germline CDR1 GTSNPN, CDR2 SVGIG (reference sequence). Trimming cost V 1 base and J 3 bases; bases outside gene matches: 12. The length of the CDR3 is 18 residues. CDR3 sequence reads: CAWSGGRGQWSGANVLTF. Written as DNA, the CDR3 is TGTGCCTGGAGTGGTGGAAGGGGACAGTGGAGTGGGGCCAACGTCCTGACTTTC.

The chain has TRBV9 and TRBJ2-2; D not certain. CDR3 length: 13 residues. Trimming cost V 0 bases and J 6 bases, with 6 bases left between them. CDR1 SGDLS and CDR2 YYNGEE come from the germline V gene. The CDR3 DNA follows: TGTGCCAGCAGCGTAGGGACCTCCGGGGAGCTGTTTTTT. It yields the protein CASSVGTSGELFF. Drawing the rest from reference TRBV9 and TRBJ2-2, the complete variable domain is DSGVTQTPKHLITATGQRVTLRCSPRSGDLSVYWYQQSLDQGLQFLIQYYNGEERAKGNILERFSAQQFPDLHSELNLSSLELGDSALYFCASSVGTSGELFFGEGSRLTVL.

This clonotype occurred a few times. The CDR3 loop reads CASSSGQGLADTQYF. CDR3 sequence (DNA): TGTGCCAGCAGCTCAGGACAGGGGCTAGCAGATACGCAGTATTTT. The genes are TRBV7-9 and TRBJ2-3, with 9 bases fitting TRBD1. Trimming at V came to 4 bases and at J to 4 bases, leaving 6 bases not matched to a gene. The CDR3 length is 15 residues. Germline V gene data show CDR1 as SEHNR and CDR2 as FQNEAQ (reference sequence).

The table lists this clonotype with many counts. In DNA form, the CDR3 reads TGTGCCACCAGCAGAGATTTGGCAGCCACGGAGACCCAGTACTTC. Translated: CATSRDLAATETQYF. The rearrangement joins TRBV15 to TRBJ2-5; D ambiguous. Trimming shortened V by 0 bases and J by 5 bases, and 13 bases separated the two germline ends. The CDR3 consists of 15 residues. Germline CDR1 LNHNV, CDR2 YYDKDF (reference sequence).

In this sample, this clonotype turned up a few times. CDR3 amino acids: CASSLALFFGPGTSADTQYF. CDR3 bases: TGCGCCAGCAGCTTGGCCCTATTTTTCGGTCCGGGTACGAGCGCAGATACGCAGTATTTT. V gene TRBV5-1 combines with J gene TRBJ2-3; D is undetermined. The CDR3 runs 20 residues. V shed 0 bases and J shed 4 bases, with 27 bases lying between them. Germline V gene lookup returns CDR1 SGHRS and CDR2 YFSETQ.

This clonotype has at least ten counts. The rearrangement joins TRBV2 to TRBJ2-5; D possibly corresponds to TRBD2 (7 bases). V lost 9 bases and J lost 4, with 18 bases in between. This CDR3 has 14 amino acids. Germline CDR1 is SNHLY and CDR2 is FYNNEI. CDR3 in amino acids: CASSIRGGSETQYF. The CDR3 DNA reads TGTGCCAGTTCCATCAGGGGAGGGTCAGAGACCCAGTACTTC.

This clonotype was counted only a few times. This clone may be a read error of a much larger clone one base away. This chain joins TRBV20-1 and TRBJ2-3; 9 positions match TRBD2. J gave up 2 bases and V 6 bases, and 6 bases lay outside the gene matches. The length of the CDR3 is 14 residues. Germline lookup yields CDR1 DFQATT and CDR2 SNEGSKA (reference sequence). The CDR3 coding sequence is TGCAGTGCACCTAGCGGGGTAGTCACAGATACGCAGTATTTT. This codes for CSAPSGVVTDTQYF.

This clonotype occurred many times. V is TRBV7-2 and J is TRBJ2-7; 8 bases align to TRBD2. The CDR3 has 16 residues. Germline trimming cut 5 bases from V and 3 bases from J; bases unmatched to any gene: 12. In germline, CDR1 is SGHTA, CDR2 FQGNSA. The CDR3 region has the DNA TGTGCCAGCAGCCGGCTTGCAGCGGGAGCTTACTACGAGCAGTACTTC. As protein: CASSRLAAGAYYEQYF.

This clonotype has more than one count but fewer than ten. The CDR3 sequence is CASTRQFTGELFF. CDR3 nucleotide sequence: TGTGCCAGCACCCGACAGTTCACCGGGGAGCTGTTTTTT. V is TRBV28 and J is TRBJ2-2; a weak D match, TRBD1 (5 bases). The CDR3 spans 13 residues. Germline V gene sequence: CDR1 MDHEN, CDR2 SYDVKM. Trimming shortened V by 7 bases and J by 4 bases, and 10 bases separated the two germline ends.

This clonotype came up many times. This rearrangement joins TRBV5-4 to TRBJ1-2; D gene uncertain. The ends were cut back, 3 bases at V and 4 bases at J, with 16 bases in the middle. The CDR3 has 15 amino acids. Per the germline V gene, CDR1 is SGHNT and CDR2 is YYREEE (reference sequence). This CDR3 reads CASSSPTQAPYGYTF. CDR3 DNA sequence: TGTGCCAGCAGCTCCCCTACCCAGGCCCCCTATGGCTACACCTTC.

In this sample, this clonotype turned up many times. The J gene is TRBJ1-1, the V gene TRBV28; D is undetermined. Looked up from germline, CDR1 is MDHEN and CDR2 is SYDVKM. The ends were cut back, 5 bases at V and 8 bases at J, with 9 bases in the middle. CDR3 size: 11 residues. In nucleotides, the CDR3 is TGTGCCAGCAGTAGGACCGTCGAAGCTTTCTTT. Protein sequence: CASSRTVEAFF.

This clonotype was observed at least ten times. The chain's CDR3 is CASSLIPAGGQGTEAFF. CDR3 coding DNA: TGTGCCAGCAGCTTAATACCGGCGGGGGGACAGGGTACTGAAGCTTTCTTT. The chain has TRBV7-3 and TRBJ1-1; 9 nucleotides line up with TRBD1. CDR1 is SGHTA and CDR2 is FQGTGA in the germline V gene. The CDR3 totals 17 residues. The J segment lost 5 bases and the V segment lost 1 base, leaving 11 bases of the junction unmatched.

This sequence joins TRBV7-9 and TRBJ2-2; 9 bases line up with TRBD1. The junction had 11 bases not matched to a gene; V was cut back by 5 bases and J by 1 base. The CDR3 sequence is 18 residues long. Germline lookup yields CDR1 SEHNR and CDR2 FQNEAQ (reference sequence). CDR3 residues: CASSKTGTGYGNTGELFF. The CDR3 nucleotides read TGTGCCAGCAGCAAGACCGGGACAGGGTACGGGAACACCGGGGAGCTGTTTTTT.

The chain carries TRBV4-2 and TRBJ1-2, with D hard to call. CDR3 length: 16 amino acids. CDR1 is LGHNA, CDR2 YNFKEQ, per germline. Between the trimmed V and J ends, which lost 1 base and 3 bases, there was a span of 15 bases. In nucleotides, the CDR3 is TGTGCCAGCAGCCAAGGAATACATTTGGCCTACTATGGCTACACCTTC. The encoded protein is CASSQGIHLAYYGYTF.

This chain links TRBV29-1 with TRBJ2-3; D gene ambiguous. Germline assignment: CDR1 SQVTM and CDR2 ANQGSEA. The CDR3 length is 11 residues. V lost 1 base and J 5 bases, leaving 4 bases between the germline ends. CDR3 residues: CSVEGEDTQYF. CDR3 DNA: TGCAGCGTTGAAGGGGAAGATACGCAGTATTTT.

This clonotype was seen ten or more times. The chain carries TRBV20-1 and TRBJ2-7, with TRBD2 matching over 8 bases. CDR1 and CDR2 (germline): DFQATT, SNEGSKA (reference sequence). This CDR3 has 15 amino acids. The J segment lost 0 bases and the V segment lost 6 bases, leaving 10 bases of the junction unmatched. The CDR3 loop reads CSALAISGSSYEQYF. The CDR3 DNA is TGCAGTGCCCTAGCGATCAGCGGGAGCTCCTACGAGCAGTACTTC.

The chain employs TRBV19 and TRBJ2-2, with 9 bases matching TRBD2. The CDR3 covers 18 residues. CDR1 and CDR2 from the germline V gene are LNHDA and SQIVND (reference sequence). V lost 6 bases and J lost 6; bases outside the gene matches: 17. The CDR3 DNA reads TGTGCCAGTAGCCACCCCCGAGCGGGGGGCCTTGATCCCGGGGAGCTGTTTTTT. It encodes CASSHPRAGGLDPGELFF.

The genes are TRBV7-2 and TRBJ2-7; 10 bases agree with TRBD2. The V and J ends lost 10 bases and 0 bases, in that order; junction bases with no gene match: 6. Germline CDR1 SGHTA, CDR2 FQGNSA. CDR3 length: 14 residues. DNA for the CDR3: TGTGCCATTCCGTCTAGCGGGAGCTCCTACGAGCAGTACTTC. Amino acid sequence: CAIPSSGSSYEQYF.

The sample holds many counts of this clonotype. The chain recombines TRBV20-1 with TRBJ2-3; D is uncertain. Germline CDR1 reads DFQATT; CDR2 reads SNEGSKA (reference sequence). V gave up 3 bases and J gave up 2 bases, with 21 bases separating them. This CDR3 has 17 amino acids. CDR3 coding DNA: TGCAGTGCTAGGGGGAATGCGATGGGGTCCAACACAGATACGCAGTATTTT. Translating it yields CSARGNAMGSNTDTQYF.

This clonotype was seen only a few times. V gene TRBV18 combines with J gene TRBJ1-2, with TRBD1 identical over 8 bases. Germline CDR1 and CDR2: KGHSH and LQKENI. The CDR3 spans 16 residues. V lost 3 bases to trimming and J lost 0 bases; unmatched junction nucleotides: 6. CDR3 sequence (DNA): TGTGCCAGCTCACCCGGACAGGGCAGTACTAACTATGGCTACACCTTC. Translated: CASSPGQGSTNYGYTF.

This clonotype has a handful of counts. The gene calls are TRBV6-2 or TRBV6-3 and TRBJ2-7; TRBD2 aligns across 7 bases. The trim removed 8 bases at V and 6 bases at J, leaving 10 bases unmatched. This CDR3 is built from 13 residues. From germline, CDR1 is MNHEY and CDR2 SVGEGT. The CDR3 DNA is TGTGCCAGCCGGAACGGGGGGAGTACCGAGCAGTACTTC. This translates into CASRNGGSTEQYF.